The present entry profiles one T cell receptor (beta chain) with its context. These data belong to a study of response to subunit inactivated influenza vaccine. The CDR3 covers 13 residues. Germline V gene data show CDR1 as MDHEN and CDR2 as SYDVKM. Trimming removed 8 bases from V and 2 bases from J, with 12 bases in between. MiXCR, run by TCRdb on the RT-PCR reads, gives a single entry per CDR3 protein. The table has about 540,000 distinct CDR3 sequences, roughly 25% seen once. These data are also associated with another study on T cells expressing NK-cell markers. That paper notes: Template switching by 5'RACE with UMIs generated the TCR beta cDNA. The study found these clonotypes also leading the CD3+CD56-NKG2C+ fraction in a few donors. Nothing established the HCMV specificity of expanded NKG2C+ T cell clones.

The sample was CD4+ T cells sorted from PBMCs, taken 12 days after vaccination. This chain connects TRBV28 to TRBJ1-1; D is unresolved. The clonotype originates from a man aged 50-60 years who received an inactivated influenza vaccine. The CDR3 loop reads CASGSRLNTEAFF. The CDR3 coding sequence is TGTGCCAGCGGCAGCAGGTTAAACACTGAAGCTTTCTTT.